Shown below are 23 T cell receptor beta chains from a single sample sequenced in a study of T cells in Graves' hyperthyroidism and ophthalmopathy. There were TCR beta CDR3 regions amplified from RNA transcripts. Primed by the HTBI set, a first-round RT-PCR was run on the TCR CDR3. Each CDR3 protein gets one entry after TCRdb re-called the multiplex PCR reads with MiXCR. The sample holds approximately 620,000 distinct CDR3 sequences, approximately 14% seen once. Material for sequencing was blood. Every receptor here comes from a woman in her twenties or thirties with Graves' hyperthyroidism that later progressed to Graves' ophthalmopathy.

This clonotype was counted ten times or more. The V call is TRBV7-8, the J call TRBJ1-3, with D possibly matching TRBD1 (5 bases). V lost 5 bases and J lost 5, with 19 bases in between. CDR3 length: 16 residues. The germline CDR1 and CDR2 sequences are SGHVS and FQNEAQ. The chain's CDR3 is CASSSQERGLRNTIYF. CDR3 sequence (DNA): TGTGCCAGCAGCAGCCAGGAGAGGGGTTTAAGAAACACCATATATTTT.

As to this clonotype: It may be a read error: a sequence one base away is much more abundant. The rearrangement joins TRBV11-2 to TRBJ1-1, with TRBD1 matching over 7 bases. Germline-derived CDR1 and CDR2 are SGHAT and FQNNGV. This CDR3 region has 18 residues. In nucleotides, the CDR3 is TGTGCCAGCAGCTGGCGACCCGGGACAGTTGAATATGGCACTGAATCTTTCTTT. This sequence encodes CASSWRPGTVEYGTESFF.

The table lists this clonotype with many counts. V is TRBV3-1 and J is TRBJ2-7, with 7 positions matching TRBD1. This CDR3 contains 13 residues. Trimming at V came to 4 bases and at J to 3 bases, leaving 3 bases not matched to a gene. Germline V gene sequence: CDR1 LGHDT, CDR2 YNNKEL (reference sequence). The CDR3 sequence is CASSPQGNYEQYF. CDR3 sequence (DNA): TGTGCCAGCAGCCCACAGGGGAACTACGAGCAGTACTTC.

This clonotype was observed a few times. The CDR3 loop reads CASSVVGTNTEAFF. In nucleotides, the CDR3 is TGTGCCAGCAGCGTAGTAGGGACCAACACTGAAGCTTTCTTT. This chain connects TRBV9 to TRBJ1-1; perhaps TRBD1 as D (5 bases). V was trimmed by 0 bases and J by 2 bases, leaving 8 bases between them. CDR3 size: 14 residues. Germline V lookup: CDR1 SGDLS, CDR2 YYNGEE.

V gene TRBV18 combines with J gene TRBJ1-4; unclear D gene. There are 17 residues in the CDR3. The ends were cut back, 1 base at V and 0 bases at J, with 12 bases in the middle. Germline values: CDR1 KGHSH, CDR2 LQKENI. The CDR3 here is CASSPLSRLATNEKLFF. The CDR3 bases are TGTGCCAGCTCACCACTATCCCGGTTAGCAACTAATGAAAAACTGTTTTTT.

The V call is TRBV9, the J call TRBJ1-2; tentative D call: TRBD1 (6 bases). CDR1 SGDLS and CDR2 YYNGEE come from the germline V gene. V lost 4 bases to trimming and J lost 3 bases, with 19 bases between them. The CDR3 consists of 16 residues. CDR3 protein: CASSPQKGGVYYGYTF. The CDR3, as DNA: TGTGCCAGCAGCCCACAGAAGGGGGGGGTCTACTATGGCTACACCTTC.

This clonotype was found many times. The chain is built from TRBV27 and TRBJ1-5, with D tentatively TRBD1 (6 bases). The germline V gene encodes CDR1 MNHEY and CDR2 SMNVEV (reference sequence). The CDR3 has 15 residues. V shed 5 bases and J shed 0 bases, with 11 bases lying between them. CDR3 sequence: CASSLGQHSNQPQHF. In DNA, the CDR3 is TGTGCCAGCAGTCTTGGACAGCATAGCAATCAGCCCCAGCATTTT.

This clonotype was counted once. Because the CDR3 is missing its conserved closing phenylalanine or tryptophan, this is likely a read error. V gene TRBV11-3 combines with J gene TRBJ1-1; D remains unclear. Germline V lookup: CDR1 SGHNT, CDR2 YENEEA. This CDR3 comprises 16 residues. V was shortened by 5 bases and J by 3 bases, with 19 bases between the two germline ends. CDR3 sequence (DNA): TGTGCCAGCAGCCCATGGGTACGCGCGCAGGACACTGAAGCTTTCCTT. Translation: CASSPWVRAQDTEAFL.

This clonotype was detected many times. The V and J genes are TRBV7-9 and TRBJ1-4; the match to TRBD1 covers 8 bases. Trimming took 7 bases from V and 5 from J; bases not matched to a gene: 6. CDR1 SEHNR and CDR2 FQNEAQ come from the germline V gene (reference sequence). The CDR3 is made up of 14 amino acids. CDR3 in amino acids: CASTEDRVNEKLFF. The CDR3 region has the DNA TGTGCCAGCACCGAGGACAGGGTAAATGAAAAACTGTTTTTT.

This clonotype was seen more than once but under ten times. This rearrangement joins TRBV24-1 to TRBJ2-3, with D unclear. The CDR3 totals 13 residues. The ends were cut back, 9 bases at V and 2 bases at J, with 11 bases in the middle. The germline V gene has CDR1 KGHDR and CDR2 SFDVKD. The CDR3 DNA is TGTGCCACCGGGTCTTCAATCACAGATACGCAGTATTTT. This translates into CATGSSITDTQYF.

This clonotype was observed at least ten times. The gene calls are TRBV28 and TRBJ1-6; D gene unclear. Trimming stripped 5 bases from V and 10 bases from J, with 15 bases between. This CDR3 is built from 14 residues. Germline CDR1 reads MDHEN; CDR2 reads SYDVKM. The CDR3 is CASSLEGIGSPLHF. CDR3 nucleotide sequence: TGTGCCAGCAGTCTTGAAGGGATAGGATCACCCCTCCACTTT.

This chain uses TRBV19 with TRBJ2-1; 11 nucleotides match TRBD2. Germline-derived CDR1 and CDR2 are LNHDA and SQIVND (reference sequence). The CDR3 loop spans 15 amino acids. The V gene end was trimmed by 7 bases and the J gene end by 4 bases; junction bases not matched to a gene: 6. The DNA of the CDR3 is TGTGCCAGTAATCTAGCGGGAGGATTGTACAATGAGCAGTTCTTC. This codes for CASNLAGGLYNEQFF.

Ten or more counts support this clonotype. J is TRBJ2-5 and V is TRBV19; 13 bases fit TRBD2. This CDR3 has 16 residues. Germline V CDR1 and CDR2: LNHDA, SQIVND (reference sequence). V shed 7 bases and J 5 bases; nucleotides not matched to a gene: 10. The DNA of the CDR3 is TGTGCCAGTACCACTACTAGCGGGAGGGCTTACGAGACCCAGTACTTC. Residues: CASTTTSGRAYETQYF.

This clonotype was observed at least ten times. The chain employs TRBV6-2 or TRBV6-3 and TRBJ1-5; D not resolved. The V gene lost 0 bases and the J gene lost 1 base, with 19 bases spanning the gap. CDR3 length: 19 residues. The germline CDR1 and CDR2 sequences are MNHEY and SVGEGT. This chain's CDR3 is CASSYSPGVHVSSNQPQHF. The CDR3, as DNA: TGTGCCAGCAGTTACTCGCCTGGGGTTCACGTCTCAAGCAATCAGCCCCAGCATTTT.

V is TRBV12-3 or TRBV12-4 and J is TRBJ2-1; 7 bases map to TRBD2. CDR3 length: 13 amino acids. V was pared by 0 bases and J by 10 bases, with 3 bases of the junction left unmatched. DNA for the CDR3: TGTGCCAGCAGTTTAGCGGGAGGGATAGAGCAGTTCTTC. It yields the protein CASSLAGGIEQFF.

This clonotype has a handful of counts. The gene calls are TRBV24-1 and TRBJ2-7; 9 bases are a match to TRBD1. CDR1 and CDR2 from the germline V gene are KGHDR and SFDVKD. The CDR3 sequence is 16 residues long. Losses at the gene ends were 5 bases for V and 0 bases for J; bases not matched to a gene: 7. CDR3 in amino acids: CATSGLGQGRSYEQYF. The CDR3 nucleotides read TGTGCCACCAGTGGATTGGGACAGGGCCGCTCCTACGAGCAGTACTTC.

This clonotype was recorded at least ten times. V is TRBV6-2 or TRBV6-3 and J is TRBJ2-2; the match to TRBD2 covers 7 bases. Germline CDR1 and CDR2: MNHEY and SVGEGT. The CDR3 sequence is 16 residues long. V lost 7 bases to trimming and J lost 3 bases; unmatched junction nucleotides: 11. The CDR3 DNA reads TGTGCCAGCAACTCAGCGGGAACATCGGACACCGGGGAGCTGTTTTTT. Amino acids: CASNSAGTSDTGELFF.

The chain recombines TRBV18 with TRBJ2-7; 7 bases map to TRBD2. V was clipped by 4 bases and J by 0 bases; unmatched bases: 3. Germline V gene sequence: CDR1 KGHSH, CDR2 LQKENI. The CDR3 contains 14 residues. DNA for the CDR3: TGTGCCAGCTCACGGGAGCGGGACTCCTACGAGCAGTACTTC. It codes for CASSRERDSYEQYF. Complete variable domain (other parts from reference TRBV18 and TRBJ2-7): NAGVMQNPRHLVRRRGQEARLRCSPMKGHSHVYWYRQLPEEGLKFMVYLQKENIIDESGMPKERFSAEFPKEGPSILRIQQVVRGDSAAYFCASSRERDSYEQYFGPGTRLTVT.

A word on this clonotype: A clone one base away is much larger, so this may be a read error. The V call is TRBV27, the J call TRBJ2-1; TRBD1 might be the D (5 bases). Germline CDR1 is MNHEY and CDR2 is SMNVEV (reference sequence). The CDR3 totals 13 residues. The germline V and J ends were trimmed by 5 bases and 8 bases, with 13 bases remaining between them. The CDR3 loop reads CASSDAGRDEQFF. In nucleotides, the CDR3 is TGTGCCAGCAGTGATGCAGGGCGTGATGAGCAGTTCTTC.

The V call is TRBV6-1, the J call TRBJ1-2, with 9 bases that match TRBD1. With V trimmed by 6 bases and J by 4 bases, 12 bases remained unmatched. The CDR3 extends over 16 amino acids. Germline CDR1 and CDR2: MNHNS and SASEGT. CDR3 DNA: TGTGCCAGCAGCGGCCTTGCACCGACAGGGGGCTATGGCTACACCTTC. Its protein product is CASSGLAPTGGYGYTF.

About this clonotype itself: A single base separates this from a much larger clone, so it may be a read error. The V and J genes are TRBV7-9 and TRBJ1-1, with no clear D. The CDR3 spans 14 residues. CDR1 and CDR2 from the germline V gene are SEHNR and FQNEAQ (reference sequence). Here the CDR3 reads CAGSFGDLNTEAFF. The CDR3 DNA reads as TGTGCCGGCAGCTTCGGAGATTTGAACACTGAAGCTTTCTTT.

This clonotype was recorded at least ten times. The J gene is TRBJ1-2, the V gene TRBV28, with 8 bases lining up with TRBD1. The CDR3 has 13 amino acids. Trimming cost V 4 bases and J 7 bases; bases outside gene matches: 5. Germline V CDR1 and CDR2: MDHEN, SYDVKM. The CDR3: CASSSQGAGGYTF. For the CDR3, the DNA is TGTGCCAGCAGTTCCCAGGGGGCGGGTGGCTACACCTTC.

The V gene is TRBV5-1, the J gene TRBJ1-4, with 10 bases aligning to TRBD1. Unmatched junction bases numbered 5, after V lost 0 bases and J lost 6 bases. Germline CDR1 is SGHRS and CDR2 is YFSETQ. The length of the CDR3 is 16 residues. CDR3 sequence reads: CASSLAAGTGDEKLFF. DNA of the CDR3: TGCGCCAGCAGCTTGGCCGCCGGGACAGGGGATGAAAAACTGTTTTTT.